These 23 T cell receptor beta chains were all obtained from the same sample, sequenced in a study of OX40 agonist ivuxolimab in advanced cancers. The repertoire was sequenced with immunoSEQ multiplex PCR; TCRdb's copy has only in-frame clones and lacks some. The data hold under 20,000 clones, with over 75% observed a single time. The input for sequencing was CD4+ or CD8+ T cells sorted from blood, taken in a trial of the OX40 agonist ivuxolimab. Receptor source: an adult with an advanced solid tumor such as melanoma, head and neck, liver or kidney cancer.

The chain couples TRBV2 to TRBJ1-5, with TRBD1 matching 8 bases. This CDR3 comprises 14 residues. The ends lost 8 bases at V and 2 bases at J; junction bases unmatched: 5. Germline-derived CDR1 and CDR2 are SNHLY and FYNNEI. The CDR3 sequence is CASATTGGNQPQHF. The CDR3 nucleotides are TGTGCCAGCGCCACGACAGGGGGCAATCAGCCCCAGCATTTT.

By sample share, this clone is medium-sized. This chain uses TRBV7-9 with TRBJ1-2; the D is unclear. This CDR3 spans 13 amino acids. Trimming took off 1 base at V and 5 bases at J, with 8 bases between the two ends. Germline CDR1 SEHNR, CDR2 FQNEAQ (reference sequence). CDR3 sequence (DNA): TGTGCCAGCAGCTTAGGGACCCCGTATGGCTACACCTTC. It encodes CASSLGTPYGYTF.

V gene TRBV9 combines with J gene TRBJ1-1; D possibly corresponds to TRBD1 (6 bases). The CDR3 covers 13 residues. V was shortened by 3 bases and J by 11 bases, with 17 bases between the two germline ends. CDR1 is SGDLS and CDR2 is YYNGEE in the germline V gene. In nucleotides, the CDR3 is TGTGCCAGCAGCGGGGGGTTGGGACAACACGCTTTCTTT. As protein: CASSGGLGQHAFF.

The V gene is TRBV7-2, the J gene TRBJ2-7; no definite D call. CDR3 length: 11 amino acids. The V and J ends lost 1 base and 3 bases respectively, with 1 base between them. Per the germline V gene, CDR1 is SGHTA and CDR2 is FQGNSA. This CDR3 reads CASSLVYEQYF. The CDR3, as DNA: TGTGCCAGCAGCTTAGTCTACGAGCAGTACTTC.

The chain recombines TRBV7-2 with TRBJ2-1; the D is unclear. With 0 bases removed from V and 1 base from J, the gap between germline ends came to 10 bases. Germline V CDR1 and CDR2: SGHTA, FQGNSA. The CDR3 runs 16 residues. DNA for the CDR3: TGTGCCAGCAGCTTAGCAGCAGATGGATCCTACAATGAGCAGTTCTTC. It codes for CASSLAADGSYNEQFF.

V and J are TRBV6-1 and TRBJ1-4; the match to TRBD1 covers 12 bases. V trimming: 4 bases; J trimming: 7 bases; junction bases outside the gene matches: 13. The CDR3 consists of 18 residues. CDR1 MNHNS and CDR2 SASEGT come from the germline V gene. DNA for the CDR3: TGTGCCAGCAGTGGGGTTGGGACAGGGGGCCCAATAACTGAAAAACTGTTTTTT. Translation: CASSGVGTGGPITEKLFF.

The CDR3 coding sequence is TGCGCCAGCAGCCCAGGGACTAGCGGGGCCCTTAGCACAGATACGCAGTATTTT. It yields the protein CASSPGTSGALSTDTQYF. The chain is built from TRBV4-3 and TRBJ2-3, with 13 bases matching TRBD2. V lost 4 bases to trimming and J lost 0 bases; unmatched junction nucleotides: 7. There are 18 residues in the CDR3. Germline V gives CDR1 LGHNA, CDR2 YSLEER.

The chain combines TRBV9 with TRBJ1-5; TRBD1 agrees at 7 bases. The ends lost 3 bases at V and 0 bases at J; junction bases unmatched: 3. This CDR3 is 15 amino acids long. Germline CDR1 and CDR2: SGDLS and YYNGEE. The CDR3, as DNA: TGTGCCAGCAGCGCCGGACAGGATAGCAATCAGCCCCAGCATTTT. Translating it yields CASSAGQDSNQPQHF.

J is TRBJ1-5 and V is TRBV7-2; D gene ambiguous. Trimming removed 7 bases at V and 4 bases at J, with 14 bases between. CDR3 length equals 14 residues. From germline, CDR1 is SGHTA and CDR2 FQGNSA. This CDR3 reads CASIGFWSNQPQHF. The CDR3 DNA is TGTGCCAGCATAGGGTTTTGGAGTAATCAGCCCCAGCATTTT.

The rearrangement links TRBV7-9 to TRBJ2-1; 8 nucleotides agree with TRBD2. The CDR3 has 16 residues. J was trimmed by 6 bases and V by 6 bases; bases with no gene match: 13. CDR1 and CDR2 (germline): SEHNR, FQNEAQ (reference sequence). This chain's CDR3 is CASRAGIAGRLNEQFF. The CDR3 nucleotides read TGTGCCAGCAGGGCCGGAATAGCGGGGCGCCTCAATGAGCAGTTCTTC.

This chain joins TRBV10-1 and TRBJ2-3, with TRBD2 matching over 7 bases. Per the germline V gene, CDR1 is WNHNN and CDR2 is SYGVQD (reference sequence). The J segment lost 4 bases and the V segment lost 0 bases, leaving 7 bases of the junction unmatched. This CDR3 has 16 residues. The CDR3: CASSESVAGDPDTQYF. The CDR3 nucleotides are TGCGCCAGCAGTGAGTCGGTAGCGGGTGACCCAGATACGCAGTATTTT.

J is TRBJ2-7 and V is TRBV5-6; 9 positions match TRBD1. With 1 base clipped from V and 4 bases from J, the junction kept 3 bases outside the gene matches. The CDR3 totals 14 residues. Germline values: CDR1 SGHDT, CDR2 YYEEEE. The CDR3 DNA reads as TGTGCCAGCAGCTTGACACAGGGGGCTTACGAGCAGTACTTC. Amino acids: CASSLTQGAYEQYF.

V gene TRBV13 combines with J gene TRBJ2-7, with a weak D call TRBD2 (6 bases). Germline V gene data show CDR1 as PRHDT and CDR2 as FYEKMQ (reference sequence). There are 16 residues in the CDR3. V lost 3 bases, J lost 6 bases, and 21 bases lay in between. The CDR3: CASSFRERGIVAEQYF. The CDR3 bases are TGTGCCAGCAGCTTTCGGGAACGGGGGATCGTTGCCGAGCAGTACTTC. The full variable domain, rest sourced from reference TRBV13 and TRBJ2-7, is AAGVIQSPRHLIKEKRETATLKCYPIPRHDTVYWYQQGPGQDPQFLISFYEKMQSDKGSIPDRFSAQQFSDYHSELNMSSLELGDSALYFCASSFRERGIVAEQYFGPGTRLTVT.

This chain's CDR3 is CASSMGEGYNEQFF. In DNA form, the CDR3 reads TGTGCCAGTAGTATGGGGGAGGGGTACAATGAGCAGTTCTTC. The rearrangement links TRBV19 to TRBJ2-1; 7 bases are shared with TRBD2. CDR1 is LNHDA and CDR2 is SQIVND in the germline V gene (reference sequence). The junction had 3 bases not matched to a gene; V was cut back by 3 bases and J by 4 bases. The length of the CDR3 is 14 residues. The entire variable domain, with the rest obtained from reference TRBV19 and TRBJ2-1, is as follows: DGGITQSPKYLFRKEGQNVTLSCEQNLNHDAMYWYRQDPGQGLRLIYYSQIVNDFQKGDIAEGYSVSREKKESFPLTVTSAQKNPTAFYLCASSMGEGYNEQFFGPGTRLTVL.

The chain links TRBV5-1 to TRBJ2-2; a possible D gene is TRBD1 (6 bases). Germline V gene data show CDR1 as SGHRS and CDR2 as YFSETQ. The V end lost 2 bases, the J end lost 9 bases, and 11 bases lay between the germline ends. The CDR3 has 13 amino acids. This CDR3 reads CASSFDQGWELFF. CDR3 sequence (DNA): TGCGCCAGCAGCTTCGACCAGGGGTGGGAGCTGTTTTTT.

This chain connects TRBV15 to TRBJ2-7, with D unclear. The CDR3 totals 13 residues. The ends were cut back, 6 bases at V and 0 bases at J, with 9 bases in the middle. Per germline, CDR1 LNHNV and CDR2 YYDKDF (reference sequence). The CDR3 spells CATRWGSSYEQYF. The CDR3 bases are TGTGCCACCAGGTGGGGAAGCTCCTACGAGCAGTACTTC.

This chain connects TRBV13 to TRBJ2-1; 7 positions agree with TRBD1. The CDR3 loop spans 15 amino acids. Germline V gene sequence: CDR1 PRHDT, CDR2 FYEKMQ (reference sequence). The ends lost 4 bases at V and 2 bases at J; junction bases unmatched: 5. DNA of the CDR3: TGTGCCAGCAGCTCCTCGACAGGGCCCTACAATGAGCAGTTCTTC. Translating gives CASSSSTGPYNEQFF.

The V gene is TRBV9, the J gene TRBJ2-7; 8 nucleotides align to TRBD2. Germline CDR1 SGDLS, CDR2 YYNGEE. Trimming removed 0 bases from V and 3 bases from J; junction bases left unmatched: 8. There are 16 residues in the CDR3. The CDR3, as DNA: TGTGCCAGCAGCGTAGGAGTTGGGACTAGGGGCTACGAGCAGTACTTC. It specifies CASSVGVGTRGYEQYF.

This rearrangement joins TRBV5-6 to TRBJ1-1, with D possibly being TRBD1 (5 bases). Trimming took off 0 bases at V and 1 base at J, with 7 bases between the two ends. Germline values: CDR1 SGHDT, CDR2 YYEEEE. The CDR3 totals 14 residues. DNA for the CDR3: TGTGCCAGCAGCTTGGCCGGGGGGAACACTGAAGCTTTCTTT. This gives the protein CASSLAGGNTEAFF.

The chain employs TRBV30 and TRBJ2-1; the match to TRBD2 covers 14 bases. The ends lost 5 bases at V and 0 bases at J; junction bases unmatched: 6. The CDR3 is 17 residues long. The V gene's germline CDR1 is GTSNPN and CDR2 SVGIG (reference sequence). CDR3 in DNA: TGTGCCTGGTGGGGACTAGCGGGGGACAGCTCCTACAATGAGCAGTTCTTC. Translation: CAWWGLAGDSSYNEQFF. Variable domain in full (rest from reference TRBV30 and TRBJ2-1): SQTIHQWPATLVQPVGSPLSLECTVEGTSNPNLYWYRQAAGRGLQLLFYSVGIGQISSEVPQNLSASRPQDRQFILSSKKLLLSDSGFYLCAWWGLAGDSSYNEQFFGPGTRLTVL.

The chain recombines TRBV6-5 with TRBJ2-7; perhaps TRBD1 as D (6 bases). V lost 0 bases and J lost 2, with 11 bases in between. This CDR3 region has 15 residues. The germline CDR1 and CDR2 sequences are MNHEY and SVGAGI. CDR3 loop: CASSYSQGDAYEQYF. The CDR3 nucleotides read TGTGCCAGCAGTTACTCACAGGGAGACGCCTACGAGCAGTACTTC.

A single count supports this clone. V and J are TRBV28 and TRBJ2-1; tentatively, D is TRBD1 (6 bases). V was clipped by 6 bases and J by 7 bases, with 22 bases between them. Germline assignment: CDR1 MDHEN and CDR2 SYDVKM. The length of the CDR3 is 16 residues. The CDR3 DNA sequence: TGTGCCAGCAGCCTAGGGACACTTGGGCATCGGAATGAGCAGTTCTTC. This codes for CASSLGTLGHRNEQFF.

The chain recombines TRBV19 with TRBJ1-1; a possible D gene is TRBD1 (6 bases). The CDR3 sequence is 11 residues long. V was trimmed by 10 bases and J by 7 bases, leaving 13 bases between them. CDR1 is LNHDA and CDR2 is SQIVND in the germline V gene (reference sequence). Here the CDR3 reads CATLGGIEAFF. DNA for the CDR3: TGTGCCACCCTAGGGGGGATTGAAGCTTTCTTT.